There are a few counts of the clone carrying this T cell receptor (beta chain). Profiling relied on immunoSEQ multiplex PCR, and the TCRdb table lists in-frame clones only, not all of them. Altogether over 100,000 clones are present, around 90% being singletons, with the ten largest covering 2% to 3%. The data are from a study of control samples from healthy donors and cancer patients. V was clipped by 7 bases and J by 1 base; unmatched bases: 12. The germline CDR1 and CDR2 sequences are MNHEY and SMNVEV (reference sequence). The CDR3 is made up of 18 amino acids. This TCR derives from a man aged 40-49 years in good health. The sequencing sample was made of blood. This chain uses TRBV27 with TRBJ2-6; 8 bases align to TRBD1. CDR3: CASTLDRDRRSGANVLTF. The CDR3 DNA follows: TGTGCCAGCACCCTGGATAGGGACAGGCGATCTGGGGCCAACGTCCTGACTTTC.